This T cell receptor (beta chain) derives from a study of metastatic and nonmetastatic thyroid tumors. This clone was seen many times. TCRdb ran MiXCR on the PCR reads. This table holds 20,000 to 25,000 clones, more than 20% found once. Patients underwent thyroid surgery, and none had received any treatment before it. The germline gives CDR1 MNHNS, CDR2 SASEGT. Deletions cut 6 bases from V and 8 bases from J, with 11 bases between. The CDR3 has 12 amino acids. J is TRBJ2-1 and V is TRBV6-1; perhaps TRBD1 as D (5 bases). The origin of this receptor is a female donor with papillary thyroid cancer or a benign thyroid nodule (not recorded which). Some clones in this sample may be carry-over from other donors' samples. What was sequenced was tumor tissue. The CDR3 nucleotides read TGTGCCAGCAGCAGACAGTGGGATGAGCAGTTCTTC. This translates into CASSRQWDEQFF.